These 20 T cell receptor beta chains were sequenced from one sample in a study of blood T cell repertoires in COVID-19. Produced via immunoSEQ multiplex PCR; TCRdb's table is partial and in-frame only. The sample shows tens of thousands of clones, roughly 82% of them seen only once. The sequenced sample was peripheral blood. All receptors come from a human donor in a cohort sampled during active COVID-19.

The chain uses TRBV7-2 and TRBJ2-7, with TRBD1 matching over 8 bases. This CDR3 region has 14 residues. J gave up 3 bases and V 1 base, and 2 bases lay outside the gene matches. Germline V gives CDR1 SGHTA, CDR2 FQGNSA. This chain's CDR3 is CASSLGTGNYEQYF. For the CDR3, the DNA is TGTGCCAGCAGCTTAGGGACAGGGAACTACGAGCAGTACTTC.

The V and J genes are TRBV18 and TRBJ2-3, with 9 bases fitting TRBD1. Germline-derived CDR1 and CDR2 are KGHSH and LQKENI. V shed 3 bases and J 6 bases; nucleotides not matched to a gene: 4. CDR3 length: 14 amino acids. The CDR3 is CASSPTGGKDTQYF. Written as DNA, the CDR3 is TGTGCCAGCTCACCGACAGGGGGAAAGGATACGCAGTATTTT.

The J gene is TRBJ2-5, the V gene TRBV11-2, with D maybe TRBD2 (7 bases). The V end lost 7 bases, the J end lost 5 bases, and 14 bases lay between the germline ends. Per germline, CDR1 SGHAT and CDR2 FQNNGV. This CDR3 is 13 amino acids long. The CDR3 coding sequence is TGTGCCAGCACCCTAGGGGGGGTGGAGACCCAGTACTTC. It is translated as CASTLGGVETQYF.

The table lists this clone with a few counts. The chain couples TRBV3-1 (or the pseudogene TRBV3-2) to TRBJ1-3; 8 nucleotides line up with TRBD1. The CDR3 spans 15 residues. Germline V lookup: CDR1 LGHDT, CDR2 YNNKEL (reference sequence). V was clipped by 4 bases and J by 0 bases; unmatched bases: 2. In DNA form, the CDR3 reads TGTGCCAGCAGCCCTACAGGGGGCTCTGGAAACACCATATATTTT. Translation gives CASSPTGGSGNTIYF.

The V gene is TRBV6-1, the J gene TRBJ2-7, with TRBD2 matching over 13 bases. This CDR3 has 20 residues. The germline CDR1 and CDR2 sequences are MNHNS and SASEGT. V dropped 0 bases and J dropped 4; count of bases not matched to a gene: 15. The CDR3, as DNA: TGTGCCAGCAGTGAAGCGAGGTCCAGAGGGACTAGCGGGGCTCGATACGAGCAGTACTTC. This gives the protein CASSEARSRGTSGARYEQYF.

The chain employs TRBV24-1 and TRBJ2-1, with no clear D. The CDR3 sequence is 15 residues long. V was shortened by 9 bases and J by 0 bases, with 14 bases between the two germline ends. The germline CDR1 and CDR2 sequences are KGHDR and SFDVKD. The CDR3 is CATGAGMSSYNEQFF. Written as DNA, the CDR3 is TGTGCCACCGGTGCTGGTATGAGCTCCTACAATGAGCAGTTCTTC.

This clone appeared once. This chain uses TRBV6-5 with TRBJ2-2; 8 bases match TRBD2. The CDR3 is 15 amino acids. Germline CDR1 reads MNHEY; CDR2 reads SVGAGI. The V segment lost 6 bases and the J segment 4 bases; nucleotides outside the gene matches: 7. CDR3 bases: TGTGCCAGCAGCCGCGCCGGGACTAGCACCGGGGAGCTGTTTTTT. Its protein product is CASSRAGTSTGELFF.

V usage is TRBV3-1 (or the pseudogene TRBV3-2) and J usage is TRBJ1-3; D is ambiguous. Trimming shortened V by 3 bases and J by 4 bases, and 10 bases separated the two germline ends. The CDR3 loop spans 14 amino acids. Germline CDR1 and CDR2: LGHDT and YNNKEL (reference sequence). The CDR3 is CASSHPGVGNTIYF. In DNA form, the CDR3 reads TGTGCCAGCAGCCACCCCGGGGTCGGAAACACCATATATTTT.

The chain combines TRBV11-2 with TRBJ2-1; 8 nucleotides agree with TRBD2. The trim removed 0 bases at V and 3 bases at J, leaving 1 base unmatched. Looked up from germline, CDR1 is SGHAT and CDR2 is FQNNGV. The CDR3 sequence is 15 residues long. The DNA for the CDR3 is TGTGCCAGCAGCTTAGAGCGGGGGGACTACAATGAGCAGTTCTTC. Amino acid sequence: CASSLERGDYNEQFF. The full variable domain, with the rest looked up from reference TRBV11-2 and TRBJ2-1, is EAGVAQSPRYKIIEKRQSVAFWCNPISGHATLYWYQQILGQGPKLLIQFQNNGVVDDSQLPKDRFSAERLKGVDSTLKIQPAKLEDSAVYLCASSLERGDYNEQFFGPGTRLTVL.

The gene calls are TRBV5-1 and TRBJ2-3; D remains ambiguous. The V end lost 1 base, the J end lost 2 bases, and 8 bases lay between the germline ends. Germline CDR1 and CDR2: SGHRS and YFSETQ. The CDR3 sequence is 14 residues long. The CDR3 spells CASSLSENTDTQYF. In nucleotides, the CDR3 is TGCGCCAGCAGCTTGTCCGAGAACACAGATACGCAGTATTTT.

The rearrangement uses TRBV11-3 and TRBJ2-1; 8 bases fit TRBD2. The CDR3 consists of 16 residues. CDR1 SGHNT and CDR2 YENEEA come from the germline V gene. V shed 5 bases and J 3 bases; nucleotides not matched to a gene: 9. The CDR3 sequence is CASSAGVTSDYNEQFF. CDR3 coding DNA: TGTGCCAGCAGCGCAGGTGTGACTAGCGACTACAATGAGCAGTTCTTC.

V and J are TRBV5-4 and TRBJ2-3; D is perhaps TRBD1 (5 bases). The CDR3 consists of 16 residues. Trimming left V 0 bases short and J 1 base short, with 12 bases between. Germline V gene data show CDR1 as SGHNT and CDR2 as YYREEE (reference sequence). The CDR3 DNA follows: TGTGCCAGCAGCTTGGCTACAGGAGCCCGCACAGATACGCAGTATTTT. Protein sequence: CASSLATGARTDTQYF.

The J gene is TRBJ2-2, the V gene TRBV5-1; TRBD2 might be the D (6 bases). The germline V gene has CDR1 SGHRS and CDR2 YFSETQ. The CDR3 length is 15 residues. V lost 4 bases, J lost 2 bases, and 12 bases lay in between. The CDR3 DNA follows: TGCGCCAGCAGCCCGACTAGTAAAAACACCGGGGAGCTGTTTTTT. The encoded protein is CASSPTSKNTGELFF. The full variable domain, rest sourced from reference TRBV5-1 and TRBJ2-2, is KAGVTQTPRYLIKTRGQQVTLSCSPISGHRSVSWYQQTPGQGLQFLFEYFSETQRNKGNFPGRFSGRQFSNSRSEMNVSTLELGDSALYLCASSPTSKNTGELFFGEGSRLTVL.

The CDR3 loop reads CASSPSRGNSPLHF. In nucleotides, the CDR3 is TGTGCCAGCAGCCCCTCCAGGGGTAATTCACCCCTCCACTTT. The rearrangement joins TRBV3-1 (or the pseudogene TRBV3-2) to TRBJ1-6; tentative D call: TRBD1 (6 bases). CDR3 size: 14 residues. The V gene's germline CDR1 is LGHDT and CDR2 YNNKEL (reference sequence). V shed 4 bases and J shed 6 bases, with 10 bases lying between them.

The chain joins TRBV6-5 to TRBJ2-1; TRBD2 aligns across 14 bases. The length of the CDR3 is 15 residues. Germline V gene sequence: CDR1 MNHEY, CDR2 SVGAGI. Trimming removed 5 bases from V and 5 bases from J; junction bases left unmatched: 2. The CDR3 sequence: CASSRTSGGNNEQFF. The CDR3 nucleotides are TGTGCCAGCAGTCGGACTAGCGGGGGGAACAATGAGCAGTTCTTC.

J is TRBJ1-3 and V is TRBV9, with D unclear. Germline V gives CDR1 SGDLS, CDR2 YYNGEE. The V gene lost 3 bases and the J gene lost 5 bases, with 3 bases spanning the gap. The CDR3 extends over 11 amino acids. CDR3 sequence (DNA): TGTGCCAGCAGCGACAGAAACACCATATATTTT. Translating it yields CASSDRNTIYF.

This chain joins TRBV12-3 or TRBV12-4 and TRBJ1-5, with D perhaps matching TRBD1 (5 bases). V was shortened by 5 bases and J by 0 bases, with 5 bases between the two germline ends. The CDR3 totals 13 residues. CDR3 amino acids: CASSDSSNQPQHF. The CDR3 DNA follows: TGTGCCAGCAGTGACAGTAGCAATCAGCCCCAGCATTTT.

The rearrangement joins TRBV5-8 to TRBJ2-7, with a tentative D call TRBD1 (7 bases). CDR1 is SGHTS and CDR2 is YDEGEE in the germline V gene. Deletions cut 3 bases from V and 0 bases from J, with 10 bases between. The CDR3 sequence is 14 residues long. The CDR3 DNA reads as TGTGCCAGCAGCTCGGGGGACAGCTCCTACGAGCAGTACTTC. It is translated as CASSSGDSSYEQYF.

The chain links TRBV25-1 to TRBJ2-5; 10 bases map to TRBD1. Germline-derived CDR1 and CDR2 are MGHDK and SYGVNS. V lost 5 bases and J lost 5; bases outside the gene matches: 5. The CDR3 contains 14 residues. The CDR3 DNA sequence: TGTGCCAGCAGTCGACAGGGGGCAGGGGAGACCCAGTACTTC. Residues: CASSRQGAGETQYF.

The chain is built from TRBV24-1 and TRBJ2-5; D is perhaps TRBD1 (8 bases). V lost 1 base and J 2 bases, leaving 16 bases between the germline ends. The CDR3 has 17 amino acids. Per germline, CDR1 KGHDR and CDR2 SFDVKD. CDR3 region: CATSDFGRGRGQETQYF. The CDR3 DNA is TGTGCCACCAGTGATTTTGGCAGGGGGCGGGGGCAAGAGACCCAGTACTTC.